This T cell receptor beta chain comes out of a study of human T cells and chemical hapten exposure. Turning to the study itself: Variation in per-sample TCR yields came mainly from small pooled library volume differences. Study-level findings and limits: Following DPC sensitization, TCRs present above 1 in 1000 frequency showed no change.

During construction of the library, unique molecular identifiers were attached to individual cDNA molecules for quantitative, reproducible TCR counting. Authors' analysis steps: A typical sample had 95,000 to 100,000 TCRs, with 23,224 to 690,600 overall. Each CDR3 protein gets one entry after TCRdb re-called the 5' RACE reads with MiXCR. None of the V and J calls come from the authors' own analysis; TCRdb made them. The table lists 120,000 to 150,000 distinct CDR3 sequences, around 4.1% of them singletons. This clonotype has a count of ten or more. Its antigen is currently unknown. RNA extraction used unfractionated whole blood as the source of total RNA. Trimming took 5 bases from V and 4 from J, leaving 17 bases between them. Germline-derived CDR1 and CDR2 are SGHTA and FQGNSA. The CDR3 is 15 residues long.

The sequence was obtained from a female donor in good health. The chain combines TRBV7-2 with TRBJ1-1; tentative D call: TRBD1 (5 bases). The CDR3 DNA reads TGTGCCAGCAGCCTCCGACAGATAGAAGGCACTGAAGCTTTCTTT. This codes for CASSLRQIEGTEAFF. The variable domain in full, with the rest retrieved from reference TRBV7-2 and TRBJ1-1, is GAGVSQSPSNKVTEKGKDVELRCDPISGHTALYWYRQSLGQGLEFLIYFQGNSAPDKSGLPSDRFSAERTGGSVSTLTIQRTQQEDSAVYLCASSLRQIEGTEAFFGQGTRLTVV.